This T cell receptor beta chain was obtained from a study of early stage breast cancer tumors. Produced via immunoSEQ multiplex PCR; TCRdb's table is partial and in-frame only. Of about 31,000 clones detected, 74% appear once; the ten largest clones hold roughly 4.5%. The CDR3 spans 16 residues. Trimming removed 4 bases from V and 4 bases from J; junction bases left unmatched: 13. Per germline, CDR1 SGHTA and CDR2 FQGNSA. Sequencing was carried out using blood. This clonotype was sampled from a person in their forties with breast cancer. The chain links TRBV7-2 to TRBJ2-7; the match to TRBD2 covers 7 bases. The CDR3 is CASSSPSGASPYEQYF. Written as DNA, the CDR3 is TGTGCCAGCAGCTCACCAAGCGGGGCCTCCCCATACGAGCAGTACTTC.